This T cell receptor (beta chain) was obtained from a study of cytomegalovirus exposure and HLA in healthy donors. Findings of the study overall: Indistinguishable V segments, including TRBV6-2 and TRBV6-3, were excluded.

The primer mix had 60 Vbeta and 13 Jbeta primers. Sequencing was performed with immunoSEQ multiplex PCR; in TCRdb, only in-frame clones are kept and a portion is missing. The specimen's table records 100,000 to 150,000 clones. V dropped 2 bases and J dropped 6; count of bases not matched to a gene: 2. The germline CDR1 and CDR2 sequences are SGHDT and YYEEEE. The CDR3 is 14 amino acids. To note about this clone: No antigen is known for it.

The sample taken for sequencing was PBMCs. The TCR sequence derives from a man aged 35-49 years in good health and CMV-seronegative. This chain joins TRBV5-6 and TRBJ2-4; 10 nucleotides agree with TRBD2. The CDR3 here is CASSLGLAANIQYF. The CDR3 nucleotides are TGTGCCAGCAGCTTAGGACTAGCGGCAAACATTCAGTACTTC.